This entry features one TCR beta chain sequence. There is no known antigen for this receptor. Within one base of it there is no much larger clone, and no base qualities were kept. This record comes from a study of blood T cell repertoires in COVID-19 (dated by TCRdb to 2019 to 2021). For the study in its entirety: Samples from collaborators originated in the United States, Italy and Spain and spanned both the acute and convalescent phases of COVID-19. The prospective study material was composed of cDNA or gDNA derived from T cells, B-cell-depleted T cells, or PBMCs. Deeply sampled blood TCRbeta repertoires from subjects exposed to, actively infected with, or recovered from COVID-19 were included in the dataset. The repertoires were released in a freely available public database intended as a resource for research on the immune response to SARS-CoV-2. Samples came from the ongoing ImmuneRACE study (first 160 participants) plus 1,254 subjects from 6 global collaborators. The sample metadata nearly always contained a de-identified subject ID, COVID-19 status, age in years and sex. Where available, HLA class I and class II types were taken from metadata supplied by the sample provider and were not determined by assay-based typing. General conclusions and limits of the study: The amount of clinical and demographic metadata varied by source and participant and was provided uncurated.

Each collaborating institution followed its own protocols to collect whole blood in K2EDTA tubes. For TCRbeta analysis, collaborators shipped samples as frozen whole blood, isolated PBMCs, or DNA extracted from either of those sample types. Spanning cysteine to phenylalanine, the CDR3 consists of 13 amino acids. The sequence is cut down to CDR3 DNA, 39 bases in frame from base 1. Looking up the germline V gene yields CDR1 SGHTS and CDR2 YDEGEE. V loses 2 bases at its end and J loses 6 bases; junction bases beyond the gene matches: 4. TCRbeta CDR3 regions were amplified from genomic DNA by means of the immunoSEQ Assay, a bias-controlled multiplex PCR. As for the authors' bioinformatics: Within the assay, amplification of reference gene primers was used to estimate how many nucleated cells each sample contained. To quantify the absolute abundance of each unique TCRbeta CDR3 rearrangement, sequence reads were collapsed and filtered. For each sample, productive Simpson clonality was calculated as the square root of Simpson's diversity index across productive rearrangements. TCRdb's version of the immuneACCESS table is confined to in-frame rearrangements and falls short of the full clone set. An unresolved V gene accounts for under half of the shortfall where checked; the remainder is of unknown origin. V, J and clone size reflect that table, while D and trimming were determined from the DNA. The sample table records fewer than 85,000 clones; over 70% of these occur just once. Roughly 5.9% of the sample is held by the ten biggest clonotypes.

Material: peripheral blood. This TCR derives from a man aged 45 to 65 with active COVID-19. Recombination joined TRBV5-8 with TRBJ1-1, with 7 junctional bases fitting TRBD1. The DNA is TGTGCCAGCAGCTTTCTCACAGGGGCTGAAGCTTTCTTT. This sequence encodes CASSFLTGAEAFF.